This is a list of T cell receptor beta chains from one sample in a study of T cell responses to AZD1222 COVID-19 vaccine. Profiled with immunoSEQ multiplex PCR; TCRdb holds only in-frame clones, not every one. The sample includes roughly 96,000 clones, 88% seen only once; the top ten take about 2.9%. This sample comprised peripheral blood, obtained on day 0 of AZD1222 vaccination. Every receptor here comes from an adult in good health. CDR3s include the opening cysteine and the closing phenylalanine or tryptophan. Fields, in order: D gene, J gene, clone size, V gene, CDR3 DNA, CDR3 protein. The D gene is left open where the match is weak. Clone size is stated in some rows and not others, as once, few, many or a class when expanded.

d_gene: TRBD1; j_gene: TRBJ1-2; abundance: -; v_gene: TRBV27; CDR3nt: TGTGCCAGCAGTTTTTCACAGGGGTCCGCCTATGGCTACACCTTC; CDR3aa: CASSFSQGSAYGYTF
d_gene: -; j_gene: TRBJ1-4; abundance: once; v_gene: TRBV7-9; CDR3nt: TGTGCCAGCAGCTTATCAGGGGTCACGGCTAATGAAAAACTGTTTTTT; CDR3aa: CASSLSGVTANEKLFF
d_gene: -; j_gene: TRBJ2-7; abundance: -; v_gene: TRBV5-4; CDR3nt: TGTGCCAGCAGCTCGCCACGGGCCCAGGGCAGACGATCCGAGCAGTACTTC; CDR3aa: CASSSPRAQGRRSEQYF
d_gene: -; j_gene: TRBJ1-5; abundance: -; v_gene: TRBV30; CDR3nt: TGTGCCTGGAGTACTGGCAGGAAGGATCAGCCCCAGCATTTT; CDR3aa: CAWSTGRKDQPQHF
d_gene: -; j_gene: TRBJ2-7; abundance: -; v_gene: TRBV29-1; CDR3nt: TGCAGCGTTGGCAGGGACGAGCAGTACTTC; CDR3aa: CSVGRDEQYF
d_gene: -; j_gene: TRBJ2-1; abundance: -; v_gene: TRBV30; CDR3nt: TGTGCCTGGAGTGTAGGTAGGGTTGATGAGCAGTTCTTC; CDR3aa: CAWSVGRVDEQFF
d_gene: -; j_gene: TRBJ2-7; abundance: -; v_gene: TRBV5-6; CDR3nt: TGTGCCAGCAGCTTGGTTACAGGGGAGGGTTTTTACGAGCAGTACTTC; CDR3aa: CASSLVTGEGFYEQYF
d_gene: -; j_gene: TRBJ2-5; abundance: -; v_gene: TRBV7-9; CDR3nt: TGTGCCAGCACCTCGACGGAGGTGGAGACCCAGTACTTC; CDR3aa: CASTSTEVETQYF
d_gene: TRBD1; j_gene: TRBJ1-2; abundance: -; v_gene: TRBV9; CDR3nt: TGTGCCAGCAGCGTAGAGACAGGGGGCGCGTATGGCTACACCTTC; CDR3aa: CASSVETGGAYGYTF
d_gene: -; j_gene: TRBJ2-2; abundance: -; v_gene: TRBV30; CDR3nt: TGTGCCAGGGACACATTAATAGGCACCGGGGAGCTGTTTTTT; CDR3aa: CARDTLIGTGELFF
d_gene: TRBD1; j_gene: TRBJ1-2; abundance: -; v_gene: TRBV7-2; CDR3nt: TGTGCCAGCAGCTTTCGGCGGACAGGGGGTACTAACTATGGCTACACCTTC; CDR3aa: CASSFRRTGGTNYGYTF
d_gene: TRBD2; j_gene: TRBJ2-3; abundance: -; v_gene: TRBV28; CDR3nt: TGTGCCAGCAGCGCTAGCGGGAGGGCTGTTACAGATACGCAGTATTTT; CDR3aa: CASSASGRAVTDTQYF
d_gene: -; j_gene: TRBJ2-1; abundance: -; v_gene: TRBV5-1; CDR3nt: TGCGCCAGCAGCCAGGACCGCCACAATGAGCAGTTCTTC; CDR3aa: CASSQDRHNEQFF
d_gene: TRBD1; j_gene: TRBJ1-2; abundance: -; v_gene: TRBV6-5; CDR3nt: TGTGCCAGCAGCAGACAGGGAAACTATGGCTACACCTTC; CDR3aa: CASSRQGNYGYTF
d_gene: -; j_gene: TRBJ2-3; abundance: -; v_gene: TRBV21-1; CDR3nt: TGTGCCAGCAGCAAAAGTAAGCGGGAGAGCACAGATACGCAGTATTTT; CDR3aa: CASSKSKRESTDTQYF
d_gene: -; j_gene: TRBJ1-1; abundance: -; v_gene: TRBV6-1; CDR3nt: TGTGCCAGCAGTGAAGTAAGACAAATGAACACTGAAGCTTTCTTT; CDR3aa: CASSEVRQMNTEAFF
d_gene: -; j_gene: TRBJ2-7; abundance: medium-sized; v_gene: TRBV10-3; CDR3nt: TGTGCCATCAGTGAGCTCCGGACAGTTCAATACGAGCAGTACTTC; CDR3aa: CAISELRTVQYEQYF
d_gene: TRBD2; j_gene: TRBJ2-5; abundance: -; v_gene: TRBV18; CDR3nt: TGTGCCAGCTCACCCGGGTTTTTCCAGACTAGCGGGAGACGGGAGACCCAGTACTTC; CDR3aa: CASSPGFFQTSGRRETQYF
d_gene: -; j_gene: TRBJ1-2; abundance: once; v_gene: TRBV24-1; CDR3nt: TGTGCCACCAGTGATGGGGGAACGAGGGGCTACACCTTC; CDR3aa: CATSDGGTRGYTF
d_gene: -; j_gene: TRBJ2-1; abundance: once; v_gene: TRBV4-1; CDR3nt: TGCGCCAGCAGCCACCTTCTGTATGAGCAGTTCTTC; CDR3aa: CASSHLLYEQFF
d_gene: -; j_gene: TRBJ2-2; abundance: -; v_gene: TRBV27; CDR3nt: TGTGCCAGCAGTGCCAAAGCAGGGATCGGGGAGCTGTTTTTT; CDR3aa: CASSAKAGIGELFF
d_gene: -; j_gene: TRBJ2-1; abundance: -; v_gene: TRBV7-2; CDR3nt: TGTGCCAGCAGCTTCGGACCGGGGGGCGGGAGAAACAATGAGCAGTTCTTC; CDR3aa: CASSFGPGGGRNNEQFF
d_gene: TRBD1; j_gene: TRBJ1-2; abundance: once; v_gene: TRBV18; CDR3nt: TGTGCCAGCTCACCTACCGGGACAGGGGCTAACTATGGCTACACCTTC; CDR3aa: CASSPTGTGANYGYTF
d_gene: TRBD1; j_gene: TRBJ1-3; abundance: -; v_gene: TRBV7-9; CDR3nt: TGTGCCAGTTGGGGCGAACAGGGGGCATCTGGAAACACCATATATTTT; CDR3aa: CASWGEQGASGNTIYF
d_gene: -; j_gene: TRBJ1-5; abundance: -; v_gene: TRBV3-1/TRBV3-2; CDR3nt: TGTGCCAGCAGCAACCCCGGGGAAGGGGCGGTTAGCAATCAGCCCCAGCATTTT; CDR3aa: CASSNPGEGAVSNQPQHF
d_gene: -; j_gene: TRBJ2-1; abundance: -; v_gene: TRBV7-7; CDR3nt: TGTGCCAGCAGCTTGGCCCCGAGCCCCTACAATGAGCAGTTCTTC; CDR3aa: CASSLAPSPYNEQFF
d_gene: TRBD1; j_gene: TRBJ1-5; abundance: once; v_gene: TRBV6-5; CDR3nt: TGTGCCAGCAGTTCCCGCCCCGGGACAGGGGATCAGCCCCAGCATTTT; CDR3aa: CASSSRPGTGDQPQHF
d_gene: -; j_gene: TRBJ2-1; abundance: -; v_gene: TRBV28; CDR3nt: TGTGCCAGCAGCTCCCCTACTACCATTCAGTCTGAGCAGTTCTTC; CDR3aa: CASSSPTTIQSEQFF
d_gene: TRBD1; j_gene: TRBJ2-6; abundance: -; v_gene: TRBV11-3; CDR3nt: TGTGCCAGCAGCTCGGGACAGGGGTCTGGGGCCAACGTCCTGACTTTC; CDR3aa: CASSSGQGSGANVLTF
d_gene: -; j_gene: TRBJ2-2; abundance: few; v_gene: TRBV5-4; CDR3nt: TGTGCCAGCAGCCGGGACTTAGAGAACACCGGGGAGCTGTTTTTT; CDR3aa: CASSRDLENTGELFF
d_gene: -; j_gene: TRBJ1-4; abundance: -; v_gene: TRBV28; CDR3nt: TGTGCCAGCAGTTTATTTTTATGGGGGGCGAGTAATGAAAAACTGTTTTTT; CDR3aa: CASSLFLWGASNEKLFF
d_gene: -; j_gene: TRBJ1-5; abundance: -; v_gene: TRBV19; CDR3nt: TGTGCCAGTAGTCAGCATAGGGATGCCCAGCCCCAGCATTTT; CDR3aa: CASSQHRDAQPQHF
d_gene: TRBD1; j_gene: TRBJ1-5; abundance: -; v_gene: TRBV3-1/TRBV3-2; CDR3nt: TGTGCCAGCAGCCAAAAACCGGGACAGGGATTGTTATTGAGCAATCAGCCCCAGCATTTT; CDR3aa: CASSQKPGQGLLLSNQPQHF
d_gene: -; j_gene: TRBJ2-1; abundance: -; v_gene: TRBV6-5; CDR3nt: TGTGCCAGCAGGGGGGATTACAATGAGCAGTTCTTC; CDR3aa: CASRGDYNEQFF
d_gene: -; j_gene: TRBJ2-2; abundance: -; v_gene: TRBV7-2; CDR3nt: TGTGCCAGCAGCTTAGCCGGGGTTAGCACCGGGGAGCTGTTTTTT; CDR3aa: CASSLAGVSTGELFF